These 11 T cell receptor beta chains share one sample of origin, sequenced in a study of blood T cell repertoires in COVID-19. The method was immunoSEQ multiplex PCR; TCRdb's version includes in-frame clones alone and lacks a portion of them. Here the sample spans approximately 200,000 clones, about 88% being singletons. The specimen was peripheral blood. These receptors came from a man aged 40-49 years with acute or convalescent COVID-19.

This clone has at least ten counts. The chain has TRBV19 and TRBJ2-2, with a weak D call TRBD1 (6 bases). From germline, CDR1 is LNHDA and CDR2 SQIVND (reference sequence). The V end lost 2 bases, the J end lost 8 bases, and 18 bases lay between the germline ends. The CDR3 runs 16 residues. Here the CDR3 reads CASSILVGQKTGELFF. CDR3 bases: TGTGCCAGTAGTATACTTGTGGGACAAAAGACTGGGGAGCTGTTTTTT.

This clone was detected only a few times. The chain joins TRBV3-1 (or the pseudogene TRBV3-2) to TRBJ1-2; tentative D call: TRBD1 (5 bases). The V and J ends lost 1 base and 6 bases respectively, with 9 bases between them. The CDR3 extends over 13 amino acids. Germline lookup yields CDR1 LGHDT and CDR2 YNNKEL (reference sequence). The CDR3 DNA reads TGTGCCAGCAGCCAAGGGGGCGTAAATGGCTACACCTTC. Translating it yields CASSQGGVNGYTF.

This clone appeared a single time. The genes are TRBV6-2 or TRBV6-3 and TRBJ1-2; D unresolved. V was trimmed by 2 bases and J by 6 bases, leaving 13 bases between them. Germline V gives CDR1 MNHEY, CDR2 SVGEGT. The CDR3 runs to 14 residues. The CDR3 here is CASSYIRGTDGYTF. DNA of the CDR3: TGTGCCAGCAGTTACATACGGGGTACGGATGGCTACACCTTC.

This chain's CDR3 is CASLGSLNQPQHF. As DNA, the CDR3 is TGTGCCAGCCTCGGGAGCCTCAATCAGCCCCAGCATTTT. The gene calls are TRBV6-6 and TRBJ1-5; D uncertain. The CDR3 sequence is 13 residues long. Germline loops: CDR1 MNHNY, CDR2 SVGAGI (reference sequence). V lost 8 bases and J lost 3, with 11 bases in between.

This clone was found a few times. The same CDR3 can be traced to other DNA sequences in this sample. The chain couples TRBV3-1 (or the pseudogene TRBV3-2) to TRBJ1-1; 7 nucleotides line up with TRBD1. Germline lookup yields CDR1 LGHDT and CDR2 YNNKEL (reference sequence). Germline trimming cut 4 bases from V and 2 bases from J; bases unmatched to any gene: 4. The CDR3 runs to 14 residues. CDR3 in DNA: TGTGCCAGCAGCCCCCGGGACAGAAACACTGAAGCTTTCTTT. Translated: CASSPRDRNTEAFF.

The genes are TRBV18 and TRBJ2-1, with D possibly being TRBD1 (5 bases). The CDR3 contains 13 residues. The germline CDR1 and CDR2 sequences are KGHSH and LQKENI. Deletions cut 3 bases from V and 5 bases from J, with 8 bases between. CDR3 DNA sequence: TGTGCCAGCTCACCTGACAGAAACAATGAGCAGTTCTTC. It encodes CASSPDRNNEQFF.

The chain couples TRBV29-1 to TRBJ2-1; D ambiguous. There are 13 residues in the CDR3. Germline V gives CDR1 SQVTM, CDR2 ANQGSEA. CDR3 amino acids: CSRTSGSYNEQFF. The CDR3 nucleotides read TGCAGTCGTACCTCAGGCTCCTACAATGAGCAGTTCTTC.

This clone was seen more than once but under ten times. V usage is TRBV24-1 and J usage is TRBJ2-1, with 9 positions matching TRBD2. Germline V gene sequence: CDR1 KGHDR, CDR2 SFDVKD. This CDR3 spans 16 amino acids. J was trimmed by 7 bases and V by 7 bases; bases with no gene match: 13. For the CDR3, the DNA is TGTGCCACCAGCGACCCCGGTAGCGGGGGCTCAAATGAGCAGTTCTTC. Amino acid sequence: CATSDPGSGGSNEQFF.

To note about this clone: One end of the junction fails to match germline, which may point to a read error. V is TRBV7-7 and J is TRBJ2-7; TRBD2 matches 12 bases. The CDR3 runs 14 residues. Germline loops: CDR1 SSHAT, CDR2 FNYEAQ (reference sequence). As DNA, the CDR3 is TGTGCTAGCAGCCCATGGACTAGCGGGAACGAGCAGTACTTC. Its protein product is CASSPWTSGNEQYF.

This chain uses TRBV18 with TRBJ1-5, with D possibly matching TRBD1 (5 bases). Looked up from germline, CDR1 is KGHSH and CDR2 is LQKENI. The CDR3 has 14 residues. V lost 2 bases to trimming and J lost 3 bases, with 8 bases between them. CDR3 sequence reads: CASSPGGVNQPQHF. The CDR3, as DNA: TGTGCCAGCTCACCAGGGGGGGTCAATCAGCCCCAGCATTTT.

The gene calls are TRBV2 and TRBJ2-3; possible D gene TRBD1, 6 bases. CDR1 is SNHLY, CDR2 FYNNEI, per germline. Deletions cut 3 bases from V and 5 bases from J, with 12 bases between. The CDR3 totals 14 residues. The CDR3 reads CASSDAGEVDTQYF. The CDR3 DNA sequence: TGTGCCAGCAGTGACGCAGGGGAAGTAGATACGCAGTATTTT.